The clone carrying this T cell receptor beta chain was seen only a few times. Its antigen is still unknown. This specimen belongs to a study of T cells after yellow fever vaccination. Broader study findings: Reappearance after the booster was seen for most primary-vaccination clones, at 95% to 98% CD4 and around 90% CD8. Clonotype sharing between CD4 and CD8 compartments was small. Peak timing came faster in the weaker secondary response, day 5 versus 15.

The V segment lost 0 bases and the J segment 6 bases; nucleotides outside the gene matches: 13. Germline-derived CDR1 and CDR2 are SGHRS and YFSETQ. The CDR3 consists of 17 residues. As TCR cDNA was made by 5'RACE template switching, a universal primer site and UMIs were added. One entry per CDR3 protein, called by TCRdb with MiXCR from the 5' RACE reads. The repertoire has some 350,000 distinct CDR3 sequences, approximately 4.2% of them found once; the top ten carry approximately 25%. The sample in question was PBMCs, obtained 5 days after the yellow fever booster vaccination. The sequence was collected from a man aged 18 to 35 who received the YFV17D yellow fever vaccine. The chain recombines TRBV5-1 with TRBJ2-3; 7 nucleotides line up with TRBD2. Here the CDR3 reads CASSLAGRTRAIDTQYF. CDR3 sequence (DNA): TGCGCCAGCAGCTTGGCCGGGAGGACGCGAGCCATTGATACGCAGTATTTT.